The source of this T cell receptor (beta chain) is a study of a mutant IDH1 vaccine in newly diagnosed glioma. Study summary: Either 4-6 weeks after radiotherapy alone or alongside temozolomide, vaccination was begun. Treated patients, averaging roughly 40 years, were around 60% male and around 40% female.

The study's findings and limits: Top-clonotype changes in peripheral T cells seemed unrelated to pseudoprogression.

As for this clone: Its antigen is still unknown.

Time point specified: week 11, during vaccination. The content of each vaccine dose was 300 ug of mutant IDH1 20-mer peptide, and topical imiquimod accompanied it. There were new WHO grade 3 or 4 astrocytomas in the donors, and these were IDH1-mutant and ATRX-lost. Clones were read by immunoSEQ multiplex PCR, and TCRdb kept only the in-frame ones, dropping some. This sample has 20,000 to 25,000 clones, with around 70% found just once. The CDR3 spans 13 residues. The germline CDR1 and CDR2 sequences are SGHRS and YFSETQ. The V end lost 0 bases, the J end lost 6 bases, and 10 bases lay between the germline ends.

This sequence originates from a man aged 18 to 30 with glioma. Some clones in this sample may be carry-over from other donors' samples. The chain links TRBV5-1 to TRBJ2-7; D uncertain. The specimen comprised peripheral blood mononuclear cells (PBMCs), sampled from a glioma patient whose treatment included an IDH1 peptide vaccine. In nucleotides, the CDR3 is TGCGCCAGCAGCTTGGGGTCTAGTGCCGAGCAGTACTTC. This encodes CASSLGSSAEQYF.